This TCR beta chain was profiled in a study of T-cell reconstitution after alpha-beta-depleted transplantation in children. The germline V gene encodes CDR1 ENHRY and CDR2 SYGVKD. The CDR3 has 13 amino acids. The V gene lost 2 bases and the J gene lost 4 bases, with 9 bases spanning the gap. Unique molecular identifiers were used to barcode this TCRbeta library. TCRdb redid the calling of the PCR reads with MiXCR, one entry per CDR3 protein. The sample records approximately 230,000 distinct CDR3 sequences, more than 20% being singletons. Overall study results and limits: Several hundred graft clones that had expanded were reportedly the source of alpha-beta T cells about two months after transplant. At the one-year point after transplant, T-cell counts and TCRbeta diversity were found to come mostly from T cells that had been newly produced. After transplant, high TCRbeta diversity at day 60 in some patients arose from surviving recipient T cells and thymic progenitors.

This clonotype was seen ten or more times. Its antigen is not known. This chain links TRBV10-3 with TRBJ2-7; the D gene is possibly TRBD2 (6 bases). Sequencing used PBMCs, obtained before TCRalphabeta/CD19-depleted stem cell transplant. The TCR sequence derives from a girl aged 2 to 10 with Fanconi anemia, due to receive a stem cell transplant. In nucleotides, the CDR3 is TGTGCCATCAGTGAGGGACTAAGGTACGAGCAGTACTTC. It yields the protein CAISEGLRYEQYF.